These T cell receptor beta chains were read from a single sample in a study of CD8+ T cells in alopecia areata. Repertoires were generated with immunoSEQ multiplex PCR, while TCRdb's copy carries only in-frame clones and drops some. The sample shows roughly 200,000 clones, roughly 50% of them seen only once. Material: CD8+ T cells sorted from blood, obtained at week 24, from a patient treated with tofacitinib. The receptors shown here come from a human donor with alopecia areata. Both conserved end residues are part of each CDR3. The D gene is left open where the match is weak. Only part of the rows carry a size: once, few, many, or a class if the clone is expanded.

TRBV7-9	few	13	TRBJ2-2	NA	TGTGCCAGCAGCTTAGCTGCGTCCGGGGAGCTGTTTTTT	CASSLAASGELFF
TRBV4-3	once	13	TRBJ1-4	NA	TGCGCCAGCAGCCCTACAACTAATGAAAAACTGTTTTTT	CASSPTTNEKLFF
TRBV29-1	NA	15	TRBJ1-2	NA	TGCAGCGTTGATTTCGGCAGGGAAGATGACTATGGCTACACCTTC	CSVDFGREDDYGYTF
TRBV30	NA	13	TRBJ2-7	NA	TGTGCCTGGAGTAACGGCAGGGGCTACGAGCAGTACTTC	CAWSNGRGYEQYF
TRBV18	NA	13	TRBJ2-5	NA	TGTGCCAGCTCACCAGGGACATTGAAGACCCAGTACTTC	CASSPGTLKTQYF
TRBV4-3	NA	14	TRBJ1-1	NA	TGCGCCAGCAGCCAAGCCGCCTCCAACACTGAAGCTTTCTTT	CASSQAASNTEAFF
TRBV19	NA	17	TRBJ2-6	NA	TGTGCCAGTAGTATTGTAGGTGGGGTGACTGGGGCCAACGTCCTGACTTTC	CASSIVGGVTGANVLTF
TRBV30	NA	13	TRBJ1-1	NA	TGTGCCTGGAGTCCCGGGGCGGGCACTGAAGCTTTCTTT	CAWSPGAGTEAFF
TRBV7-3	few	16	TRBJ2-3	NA	TGTGCCAGCAGCCCGTCGCGCAGGGGAGCGGCAGATACGCAGTATTTT	CASSPSRRGAADTQYF
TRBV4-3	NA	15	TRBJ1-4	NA	TGCGCCAGCAGCCAAGGTCAGGGGCCAAATGAAAAACTGTTTTTT	CASSQGQGPNEKLFF
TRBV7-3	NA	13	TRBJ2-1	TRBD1	TGTGCCAGCACTCCGACAGGGCCCGGTGAGCAGTTCTTC	CASTPTGPGEQFF
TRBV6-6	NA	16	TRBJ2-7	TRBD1	TGTGCCAGCAGTTACTCCCCTGGGGACAGCTCCTACGAGCAGTACTTC	CASSYSPGDSSYEQYF
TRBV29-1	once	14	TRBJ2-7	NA	TGCAGCGTAGGGGGTCTTTACGGGACGAGGGAGCAGTACTTC	CSVGGLYGTREQYF
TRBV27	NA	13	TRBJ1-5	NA	TGTGCCAGCAGTTTGATTCAAGGAGGACCCCAGCATTTT	CASSLIQGGPQHF
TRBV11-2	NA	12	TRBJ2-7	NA	TGTGCCAGCAGCTTAGATCGCGACGAGCAGTACTTC	CASSLDRDEQYF
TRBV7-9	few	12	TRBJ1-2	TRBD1	TGTGCCAGCAGCCGCACAGGGGATGGCTACACCTTC	CASSRTGDGYTF
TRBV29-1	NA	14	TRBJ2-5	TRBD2	TGCAGCGTTGTGGGACTAGCGGAAGAAGAGACCCAGTACTTC	CSVVGLAEEETQYF
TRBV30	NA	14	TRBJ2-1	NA	TGTGCCTGGAGTTTCGGGGACTCCTACAATGAGCAGTTCTTC	CAWSFGDSYNEQFF
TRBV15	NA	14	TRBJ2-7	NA	TGTGCCACCAGCAGAGATCGTGGGGACTACGAGCAGTACTTC	CATSRDRGDYEQYF
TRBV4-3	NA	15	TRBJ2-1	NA	TGCGCCAGCAGCCAAGACCGACTAGGGGGCAATGAGCAGTTCTTC	CASSQDRLGGNEQFF
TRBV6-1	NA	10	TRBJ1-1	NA	TGTGCCAGCGGTATCGGACGGTCTTTCTTT	CASGIGRSFF
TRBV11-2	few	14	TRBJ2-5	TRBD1	TGTGCCAGCAGCTCAGGACAGGGGTGGGAGACCCAGTACTTC	CASSSGQGWETQYF